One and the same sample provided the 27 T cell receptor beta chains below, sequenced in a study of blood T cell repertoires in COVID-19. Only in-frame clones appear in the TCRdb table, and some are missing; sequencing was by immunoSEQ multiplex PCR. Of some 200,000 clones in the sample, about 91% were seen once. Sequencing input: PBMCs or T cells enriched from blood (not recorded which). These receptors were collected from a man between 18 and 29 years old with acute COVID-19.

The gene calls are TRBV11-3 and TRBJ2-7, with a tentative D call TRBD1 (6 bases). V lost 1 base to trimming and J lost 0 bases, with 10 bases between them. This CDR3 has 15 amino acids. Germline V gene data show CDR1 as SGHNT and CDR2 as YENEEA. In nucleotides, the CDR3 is TGTGCCAGCAGCTTAGGGACAGATAGCTCCTACGAGCAGTACTTC. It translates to CASSLGTDSSYEQYF.

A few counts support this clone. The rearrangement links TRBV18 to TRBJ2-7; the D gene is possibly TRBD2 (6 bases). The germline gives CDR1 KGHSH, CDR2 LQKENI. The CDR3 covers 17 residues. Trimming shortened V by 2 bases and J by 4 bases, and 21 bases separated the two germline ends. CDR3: CASSPAVRTTRQYEQYF. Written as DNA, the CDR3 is TGTGCCAGCTCACCAGCCGTTCGGACTACCCGTCAGTACGAGCAGTACTTC.

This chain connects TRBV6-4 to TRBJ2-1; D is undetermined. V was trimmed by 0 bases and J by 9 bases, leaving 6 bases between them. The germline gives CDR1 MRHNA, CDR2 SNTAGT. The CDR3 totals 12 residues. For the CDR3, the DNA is TGTGCCAGCAGTGACTCTAGTACTGAGCAGTTCTTC. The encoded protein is CASSDSSTEQFF.

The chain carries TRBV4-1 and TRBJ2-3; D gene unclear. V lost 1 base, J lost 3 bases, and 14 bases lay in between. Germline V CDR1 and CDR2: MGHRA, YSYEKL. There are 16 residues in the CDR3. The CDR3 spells CASSQVTRQRTDTQYF. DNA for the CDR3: TGCGCCAGCAGCCAAGTTACGCGGCAGCGAACAGATACGCAGTATTTT.

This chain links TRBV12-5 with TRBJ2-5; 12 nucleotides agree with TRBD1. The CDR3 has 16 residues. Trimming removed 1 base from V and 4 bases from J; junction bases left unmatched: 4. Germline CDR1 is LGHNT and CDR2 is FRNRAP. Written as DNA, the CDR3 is TGTGCTAGTGGTTTGGACAGGGACAGGGGGCGAGAGACCCAGTACTTC. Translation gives CASGLDRDRGRETQYF.

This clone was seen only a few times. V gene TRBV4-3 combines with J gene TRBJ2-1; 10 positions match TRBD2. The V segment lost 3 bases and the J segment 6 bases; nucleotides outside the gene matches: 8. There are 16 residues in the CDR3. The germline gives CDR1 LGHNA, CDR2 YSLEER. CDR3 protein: CASSQDTSGTSNEQFF. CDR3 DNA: TGCGCCAGCAGCCAGGACACTAGCGGGACTAGCAATGAGCAGTTCTTC.

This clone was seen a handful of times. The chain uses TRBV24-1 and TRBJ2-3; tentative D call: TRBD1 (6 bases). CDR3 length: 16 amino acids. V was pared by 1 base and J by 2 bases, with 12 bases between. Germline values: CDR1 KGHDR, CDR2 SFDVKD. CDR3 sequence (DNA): TGTGCCACCAGTGATTTTTCTCCAGGGGACACAGATACGCAGTATTTT. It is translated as CATSDFSPGDTDTQYF.

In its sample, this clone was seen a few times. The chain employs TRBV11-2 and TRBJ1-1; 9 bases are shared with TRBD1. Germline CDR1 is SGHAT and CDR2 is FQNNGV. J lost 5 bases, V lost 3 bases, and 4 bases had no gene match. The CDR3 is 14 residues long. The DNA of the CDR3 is TGTGCCAGCAGCTTGACAGGGGGGCGAACTGAAGCTTTCTTT. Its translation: CASSLTGGRTEAFF.

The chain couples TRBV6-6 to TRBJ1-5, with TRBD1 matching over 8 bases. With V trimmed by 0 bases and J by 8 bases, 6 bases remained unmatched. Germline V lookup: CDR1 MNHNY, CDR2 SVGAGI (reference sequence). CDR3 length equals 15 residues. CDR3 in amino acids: CASSYSSGGGEPQHF. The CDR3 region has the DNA TGTGCCAGCAGTTACTCCTCAGGGGGCGGAGAGCCCCAGCATTTT.

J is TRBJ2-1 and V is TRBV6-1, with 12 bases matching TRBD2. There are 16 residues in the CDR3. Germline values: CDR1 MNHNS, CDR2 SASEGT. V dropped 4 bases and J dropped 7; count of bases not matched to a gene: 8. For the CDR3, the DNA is TGTGCCAGCAGTGCCCTAGCGGGAGGGGAGGGTAATGAGCAGTTCTTC. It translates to CASSALAGGEGNEQFF.

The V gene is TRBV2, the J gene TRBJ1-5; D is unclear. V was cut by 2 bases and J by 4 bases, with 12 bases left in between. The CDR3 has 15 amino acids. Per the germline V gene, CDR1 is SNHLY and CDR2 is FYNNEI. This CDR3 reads CASSEIQLVNQPQHF. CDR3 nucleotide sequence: TGTGCCAGCAGTGAAATACAGTTGGTGAATCAGCCCCAGCATTTT.

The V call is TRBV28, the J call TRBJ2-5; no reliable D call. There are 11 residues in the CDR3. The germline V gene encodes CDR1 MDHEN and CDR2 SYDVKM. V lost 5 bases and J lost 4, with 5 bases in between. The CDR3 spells CASSLLETQYF. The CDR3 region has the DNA TGTGCCAGCAGTCTTCTAGAGACCCAGTACTTC.

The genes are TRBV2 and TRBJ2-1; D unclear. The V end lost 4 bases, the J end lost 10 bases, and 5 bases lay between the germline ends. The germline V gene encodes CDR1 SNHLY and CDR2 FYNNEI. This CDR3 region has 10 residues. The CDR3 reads CASSVGEQFF. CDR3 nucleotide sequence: TGTGCCAGCAGTGTGGGCGAGCAGTTCTTC.

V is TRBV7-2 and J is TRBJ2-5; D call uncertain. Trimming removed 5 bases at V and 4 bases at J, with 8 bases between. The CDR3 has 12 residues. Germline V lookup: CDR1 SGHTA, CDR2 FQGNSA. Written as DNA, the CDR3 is TGTGCCAGCAGCCGCCTAGGAGAGACCCAGTACTTC. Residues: CASSRLGETQYF.

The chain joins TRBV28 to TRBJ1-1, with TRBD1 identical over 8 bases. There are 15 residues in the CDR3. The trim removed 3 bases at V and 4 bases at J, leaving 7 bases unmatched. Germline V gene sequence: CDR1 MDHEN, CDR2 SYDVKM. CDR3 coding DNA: TGTGCCAGCAGTTTCAATCACCAGGGGGCCACTGAAGCTTTCTTT. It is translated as CASSFNHQGATEAFF.

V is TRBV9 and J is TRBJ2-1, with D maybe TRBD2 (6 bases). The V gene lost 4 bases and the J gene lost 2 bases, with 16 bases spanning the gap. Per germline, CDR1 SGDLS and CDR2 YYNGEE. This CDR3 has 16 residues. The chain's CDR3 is CASSPRGGATYNEQFF. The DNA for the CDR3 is TGTGCCAGCAGCCCGAGGGGAGGCGCAACCTACAATGAGCAGTTCTTC.

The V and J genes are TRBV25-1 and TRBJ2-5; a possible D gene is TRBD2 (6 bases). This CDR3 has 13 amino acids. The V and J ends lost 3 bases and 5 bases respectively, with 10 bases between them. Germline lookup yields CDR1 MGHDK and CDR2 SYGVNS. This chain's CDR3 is CASSDGGLETQYF. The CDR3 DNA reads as TGTGCCAGCAGTGACGGAGGGTTGGAGACCCAGTACTTC.

The CDR3 spells CASSVSADTQYF. Written as DNA, the CDR3 is TGCGCCAGCAGTGTTAGCGCAGATACGCAGTATTTT. V usage is TRBV10-1 and J usage is TRBJ2-3; maybe TRBD2 (5 bases). The V gene's germline CDR1 is WNHNN and CDR2 SYGVQD (reference sequence). The V end was cut by 4 bases, the J end by 4 bases, with 6 bases between. The CDR3 consists of 12 residues.

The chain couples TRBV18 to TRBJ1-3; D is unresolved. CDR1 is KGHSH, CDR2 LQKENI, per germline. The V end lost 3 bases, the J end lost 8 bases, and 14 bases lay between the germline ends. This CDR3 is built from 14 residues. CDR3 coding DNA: TGTGCCAGCTCACCGACGGGGAGGTCGGACACCATATATTTT. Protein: CASSPTGRSDTIYF.

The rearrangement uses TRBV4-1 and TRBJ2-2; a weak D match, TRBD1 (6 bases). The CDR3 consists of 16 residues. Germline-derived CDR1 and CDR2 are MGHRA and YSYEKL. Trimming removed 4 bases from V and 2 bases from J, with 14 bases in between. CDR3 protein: CASSPTGTSNTGELFF. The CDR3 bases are TGCGCCAGCAGCCCGACCGGGACAAGTAACACCGGGGAGCTGTTTTTT.

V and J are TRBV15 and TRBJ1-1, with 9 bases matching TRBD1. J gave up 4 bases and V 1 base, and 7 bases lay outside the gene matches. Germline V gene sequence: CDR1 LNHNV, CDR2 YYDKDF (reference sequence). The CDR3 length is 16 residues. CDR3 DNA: TGTGCCACCAGCAGAGGGCAACTGACAGGGGGCACTGAAGCTTTCTTT. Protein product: CATSRGQLTGGTEAFF. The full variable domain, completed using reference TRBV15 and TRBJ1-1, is DAMVIQNPRYQVTQFGKPVTLSCSQTLNHNVMYWYQQKSSQAPKLLFHYYDKDFNNEADTPDNFQSRRPNTSFCFLDIRSPGLGDTAMYLCATSRGQLTGGTEAFFGQGTRLTVV.

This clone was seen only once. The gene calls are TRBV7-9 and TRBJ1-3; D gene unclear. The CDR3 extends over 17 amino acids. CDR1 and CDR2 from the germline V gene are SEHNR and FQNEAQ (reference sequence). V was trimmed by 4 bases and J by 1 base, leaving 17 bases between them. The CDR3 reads CASSSTLFVESGNTIYF. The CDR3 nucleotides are TGTGCCAGCAGCTCTACATTGTTCGTGGAGTCTGGAAACACCATATATTTT. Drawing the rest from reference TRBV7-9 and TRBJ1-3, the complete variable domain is DTGVSQNPRHKITKRGQNVTFRCDPISEHNRLYWYRQTLGQGPEFLTYFQNEAQLEKSRLLSDRFSAERPKGSFSTLEIQRTEQGDSAMYLCASSSTLFVESGNTIYFGEGSWLTVV.

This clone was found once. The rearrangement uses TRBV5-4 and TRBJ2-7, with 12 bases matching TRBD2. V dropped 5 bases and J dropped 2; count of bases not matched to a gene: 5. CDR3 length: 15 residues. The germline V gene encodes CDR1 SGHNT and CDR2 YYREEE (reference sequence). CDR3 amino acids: CASSPLAGGTYEQYF. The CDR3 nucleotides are TGTGCCAGCAGTCCGCTAGCGGGAGGGACCTACGAGCAGTACTTC.

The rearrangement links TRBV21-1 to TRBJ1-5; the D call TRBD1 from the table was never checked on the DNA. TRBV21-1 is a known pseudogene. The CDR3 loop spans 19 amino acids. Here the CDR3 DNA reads TGTGCCAGCAGCAAATGGAGAGGGGGATTCAGAAAAGTTAATCAGCCCCAGCATTTT. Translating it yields CASSKWRGGFRKVNQPQHF.

CDR3 residues: CASSFTGGDKNIQYF. The CDR3, as DNA: TGCGCCAGCAGCTTTACAGGGGGTGACAAAAACATTCAGTACTTC. The rearrangement links TRBV5-1 to TRBJ2-4, with 8 bases that match TRBD1. V lost 2 bases, J lost 3 bases, and 4 bases stayed unmatched. Germline CDR1 is SGHRS and CDR2 is YFSETQ. This CDR3 comprises 15 residues. Full variable domain (missing parts from reference TRBV5-1 and TRBJ2-4): KAGVTQTPRYLIKTRGQQVTLSCSPISGHRSVSWYQQTPGQGLQFLFEYFSETQRNKGNFPGRFSGRQFSNSRSEMNVSTLELGDSALYLCASSFTGGDKNIQYFGAGTRLSVL.

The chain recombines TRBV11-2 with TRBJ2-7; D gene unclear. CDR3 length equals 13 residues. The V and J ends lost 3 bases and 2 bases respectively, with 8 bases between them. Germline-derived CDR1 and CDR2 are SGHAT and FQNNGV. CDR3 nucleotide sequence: TGTGCCAGCAGCTTGTTCTTTCCCTACGAGCAGTACTTC. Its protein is CASSLFFPYEQYF.

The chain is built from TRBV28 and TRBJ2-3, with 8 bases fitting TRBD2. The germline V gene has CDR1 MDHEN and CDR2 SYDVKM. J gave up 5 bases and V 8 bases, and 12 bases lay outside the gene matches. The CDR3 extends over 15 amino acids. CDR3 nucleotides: TGTGCCAGCCCTCCGGGAAGCGGGAGTGTAGATACGCAGTATTTT. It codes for CASPPGSGSVDTQYF. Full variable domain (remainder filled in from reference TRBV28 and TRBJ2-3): DVKVTQSSRYLVKRTGEKVFLECVQDMDHENMFWYRQDPGLGLRLIYFSYDVKMKEKGDIPEGYSVSREKKERFSLILESASTNQTSMYLCASPPGSGSVDTQYFGPGTRLTVL.